Presented here are 18 T cell receptor beta chains from one specimen sequenced in a study of blood T cell repertoires in COVID-19. The assay was immunoSEQ multiplex PCR, and TCRdb's table has in-frame clones only and misses some. Seen here are 200,000 to 250,000 clones, over 80% observed once, and the top ten hold less than 3.5%. Sequencing was carried out using peripheral blood. The receptors shown here come from a man under 40 with COVID-19, enrolled during active disease.

This chain uses TRBV7-9 with TRBJ1-2, with TRBD1 matching 9 bases. The length of the CDR3 is 14 residues. V shed 5 bases and J 4 bases; nucleotides not matched to a gene: 5. Germline V CDR1 and CDR2: SEHNR, FQNEAQ (reference sequence). Here the CDR3 reads CASSEPGQGYGYTF. Written as DNA, the CDR3 is TGTGCCAGCAGCGAACCGGGACAGGGCTATGGCTACACCTTC.

To note about this clone: It may be a read error: a sequence one base away is much more abundant. The same CDR3 is also encoded by other DNA sequences in this sample. V and J are TRBV11-2 and TRBJ2-7; a weak D match, TRBD1 (5 bases). V was pared by 1 base and J by 0 bases, with 7 bases between. In germline, CDR1 is SGHAT, CDR2 FQNNGV. The CDR3 length is 14 residues. As DNA, the CDR3 is TGTGCCAGCAGCTTAGGGGGCAGCTCCTACGAGCAGTACTTC. Amino acids: CASSLGGSSYEQYF.

This clone showed up just once. The chain uses TRBV19 and TRBJ1-6, with 7 nucleotides matching TRBD1. The CDR3 consists of 14 residues. From germline, CDR1 is LNHDA and CDR2 SQIVND (reference sequence). After removal of 7 bases from V and 7 bases from J, the junction contained 7 bases not matched to a gene. In DNA, the CDR3 is TGTGCCAGTACTCCGGGACAGAGAAATTCACCCCTCCACTTT. Translating gives CASTPGQRNSPLHF. The full variable domain, in which reference TRBV19 and TRBJ1-6 provide the parts outside the CDR3, is DGGITQSPKYLFRKEGQNVTLSCEQNLNHDAMYWYRQDPGQGLRLIYYSQIVNDFQKGDIAEGYSVSREKKESFPLTVTSAQKNPTAFYLCASTPGQRNSPLHFGNGTRLTVT.

V is TRBV14 and J is TRBJ2-7, with TRBD1 identical over 10 bases. CDR1 is SGHDN and CDR2 is FVKESK in the germline V gene. Trimming removed 0 bases from V and 2 bases from J; junction bases left unmatched: 19. CDR3 length equals 21 residues. The CDR3 is CASSQDDGLYQLGTGAYEQYF. The DNA of the CDR3 is TGTGCCAGCAGCCAAGATGACGGATTATACCAATTGGGGACAGGGGCCTACGAGCAGTACTTC.

The V and J genes are TRBV2 and TRBJ2-7; 8 positions match TRBD2. Germline V gene data show CDR1 as SNHLY and CDR2 as FYNNEI. The V and J ends lost 6 bases and 0 bases, in that order; junction bases with no gene match: 4. The CDR3 is 14 amino acids. Here the CDR3 reads CASRDSGNSYEQYF. The CDR3 nucleotides are TGTGCCAGCAGAGATAGCGGGAACTCCTACGAGCAGTACTTC.

The V gene is TRBV28, the J gene TRBJ2-5, with D uncertain. The germline V gene encodes CDR1 MDHEN and CDR2 SYDVKM. This CDR3 region has 15 residues. V lost 5 bases and J lost 5, with 18 bases in between. CDR3: CASSPGSLSQETQYF. Written as DNA, the CDR3 is TGTGCCAGCAGTCCCGGGTCTCTAAGTCAGGAGACCCAGTACTTC.

This chain connects TRBV29-1 to TRBJ1-1; D unresolved. There are 13 residues in the CDR3. Per germline, CDR1 SQVTM and CDR2 ANQGSEA. V dropped 3 bases and J dropped 0 bases, with 8 bases sitting between them. Here the CDR3 DNA reads TGCAGCGTTGAGGCGGGCATGAACACTGAAGCTTTCTTT. It is translated as CSVEAGMNTEAFF.

V gene TRBV12-3 or TRBV12-4 combines with J gene TRBJ1-6; 7 positions match TRBD1. V lost 10 bases and J lost 6; bases outside the gene matches: 6. CDR3 length: 13 amino acids. CDR3: CATRGLGNSPLHF. The CDR3 nucleotides are TGTGCCACTAGGGGGCTTGGTAATTCACCCCTCCACTTT.

V is TRBV5-1 and J is TRBJ1-4; unclear D gene. Trimming shortened V by 4 bases and J by 0 bases, and 13 bases separated the two germline ends. The germline V gene has CDR1 SGHRS and CDR2 YFSETQ. CDR3 size: 16 residues. The CDR3 here is CASSPSQVATNEKLFF. The CDR3 nucleotides read TGCGCCAGCAGCCCGAGTCAGGTGGCAACTAATGAAAAACTGTTTTTT.

The chain couples TRBV24-1 to TRBJ1-1, with TRBD1 matching over 7 bases. J lost 7 bases, V lost 4 bases, and 8 bases had no gene match. Looked up from germline, CDR1 is KGHDR and CDR2 is SFDVKD. CDR3 length: 14 amino acids. In DNA form, the CDR3 reads TGTGCCACCAGTGACCAGGGGGGAAAGGGTGAAGCTTTCTTT. Translated, it gives CATSDQGGKGEAFF.

This clone showed up just once. The chain uses TRBV28 and TRBJ1-4; D gene uncertain. The CDR3 covers 14 residues. Trimming removed 6 bases from V and 0 bases from J, with 8 bases in between. Germline CDR1 MDHEN, CDR2 SYDVKM. CDR3 residues: CASSREATNEKLFF. The CDR3 region has the DNA TGTGCCAGCAGCCGAGAGGCAACTAATGAAAAACTGTTTTTT.

The rearrangement uses TRBV11-1 and TRBJ2-1, with TRBD2 matching over 9 bases. CDR1 SGHAT and CDR2 FQDESV come from the germline V gene (reference sequence). This CDR3 is 15 amino acids long. The V gene end was trimmed by 1 base and the J gene end by 5 bases; junction bases not matched to a gene: 3. CDR3 residues: CASSLGLAGNNEQFF. CDR3 DNA sequence: TGTGCCAGCAGCTTAGGTCTAGCGGGAAACAATGAGCAGTTCTTC.

V gene TRBV3-1 (or the pseudogene TRBV3-2) combines with J gene TRBJ2-3; 11 bases match TRBD2. V lost 4 bases and J lost 6; bases outside the gene matches: 12. The length of the CDR3 is 17 residues. Germline CDR1 is LGHDT and CDR2 is YNNKEL (reference sequence). The CDR3 region is CASSPLAGGPADDTQYF. The CDR3 DNA reads TGTGCCAGCAGCCCCTTAGCGGGAGGGCCGGCGGATGATACGCAGTATTTT.

The V gene is TRBV18, the J gene TRBJ1-1; 9 bases fit TRBD1. The ends lost 3 bases at V and 0 bases at J; junction bases unmatched: 5. The germline V gene encodes CDR1 KGHSH and CDR2 LQKENI. The CDR3 loop spans 16 amino acids. For the CDR3, the DNA is TGTGCCAGCTCACCCCGACAGGGGGATATGAACACTGAAGCTTTCTTT. Amino acid sequence: CASSPRQGDMNTEAFF.

CDR3 bases: TGCGCCAGCAGCTTCCTACCGGGACTAGCGGGAGCAGAGACCCAGTACTTC. As protein: CASSFLPGLAGAETQYF. The V call is TRBV5-1, the J call TRBJ2-5; 14 positions agree with TRBD2. The CDR3 loop spans 17 amino acids. Germline lookup yields CDR1 SGHRS and CDR2 YFSETQ. The junction had 7 bases not matched to a gene; V was cut back by 2 bases and J by 4 bases.

The rearrangement uses TRBV25-1 and TRBJ2-1; TRBD1 agrees at 7 bases. The CDR3 runs to 15 residues. With V trimmed by 4 bases and J by 6 bases, 9 bases remained unmatched. From germline, CDR1 is MGHDK and CDR2 SYGVNS. The CDR3 coding sequence is TGTGCCAGCAGTGGGGGTTGGGACAGACCCAATGAGCAGTTCTTC. This gives the protein CASSGGWDRPNEQFF.

The rearrangement uses TRBV4-2 and TRBJ1-5, with TRBD1 identical over 7 bases. Germline loops: CDR1 LGHNA, CDR2 YNFKEQ. The J segment lost 4 bases and the V segment lost 3 bases, leaving 12 bases of the junction unmatched. This CDR3 has 17 residues. The CDR3 nucleotides read TGTGCCAGCAGCCAGAGCTCAGGGACAGAGAGAAATCAGCCCCAGCATTTT. Encoded protein: CASSQSSGTERNQPQHF.

The rearrangement joins TRBV27 to TRBJ2-2; D ambiguous. V lost 4 bases and J 2 bases, leaving 8 bases between the germline ends. This CDR3 is 14 amino acids long. Germline CDR1 reads MNHEY; CDR2 reads SMNVEV (reference sequence). CDR3 in amino acids: CASSWAVNTGELFF. The DNA for the CDR3 is TGTGCCAGCAGTTGGGCAGTAAACACCGGGGAGCTGTTTTTT.